Sequencing of this T cell receptor (beta chain) was carried out in a study of blood T cell repertoires in COVID-19. Study at large: Sample material is recorded as cDNA or gDNA derived from T cells, B-cell-depleted T cells, or PBMCs.

Clones were read by immunoSEQ multiplex PCR, and TCRdb kept only the in-frame ones, dropping some. Here the sample spans about 130,000 clones, 60% to 80% being singletons. Trimming shortened V by 0 bases and J by 3 bases, and 9 bases separated the two germline ends. This CDR3 spans 14 amino acids. Germline V gene data show CDR1 as GTSNPN and CDR2 as SVGIG (reference sequence). The genes are TRBV30 and TRBJ2-1; TRBD2 is a possible D gene (6 bases). Sequencing used peripheral blood. The source of this sequence is a woman aged 70-85 years with acute or convalescent COVID-19. DNA for the CDR3: TGTGCCTGGAGTGTAGCGGGCTTCTACAATGAGCAGTTCTTC. Amino acids: CAWSVAGFYNEQFF.